Detailed here is one TCR beta chain. The sample comes from a study of T cells expressing NK-cell markers. The germline V gene has CDR1 KGHDR and CDR2 SFDVKD. The CDR3 contains 13 residues. TCRdb reprocessed the 5' RACE reads and reports one entry per CDR3 protein, with no DNA. The sample includes 150,000 to 180,000 distinct CDR3 sequences. Sequenced material: blood T cells: a sorted CD56 or NKG2C T cell subset, CD4+ or CD8+ T cells, or bulk PBMC T cells (not recorded which). The source is a woman between 45 and 65 years old in good health. This chain connects TRBV24-1 to TRBJ2-7; as DNA is missing, the TRBD1 call by TCRdb cannot be tested. CDR3: CATENNDSSEQYF.